The 3 T cell receptor beta chains below were found in one sample sequenced in a study of cytotoxic CD8 clonotypes in ibrutinib-treated CLL. Clones were sequenced by immunoSEQ multiplex PCR, and TCRdb holds only the in-frame ones, with some missing. The sample shows tens of thousands of clones, roughly 85% of them seen only once. The material was PBMCs, obtained after 24 months of ibrutinib treatment. These receptors originate from a human donor with chronic lymphocytic leukemia.

This chain connects TRBV7-8 to TRBJ2-7, with D perhaps matching TRBD2 (5 bases). This CDR3 has 12 residues. Germline CDR1 and CDR2: SGHVS and FQNEAQ. The V end was cut by 1 base, the J end by 6 bases, with 7 bases between. The CDR3 sequence is CASSLVRGEQYF. In nucleotides, the CDR3 is TGTGCCAGCAGCTTAGTCCGGGGCGAGCAGTACTTC. Supplemented by reference TRBV7-8 and TRBJ2-7, the full variable domain reads GAGVSQSPRYKVAKRGQDVALRCDPISGHVSLFWYQQALGQGPEFLTYFQNEAQLDKSGLPSDRFFAERPEGSVSTLKIQRTQQEDSAVYLCASSLVRGEQYFGPGTRLTVT.

This clone has more than one count but fewer than ten. V and J are TRBV19 and TRBJ2-5; no reliable D call. In germline, CDR1 is LNHDA, CDR2 SQIVND (reference sequence). V was shortened by 6 bases and J by 5 bases, with 13 bases between the two germline ends. The CDR3 runs to 13 residues. CDR3 sequence reads: CASREMGLETQYF. CDR3 DNA: TGTGCCAGTAGAGAGATGGGGTTGGAGACCCAGTACTTC. Based on the CDR3 plus reference TRBV19 and TRBJ2-5, the full variable domain is DGGITQSPKYLFRKEGQNVTLSCEQNLNHDAMYWYRQDPGQGLRLIYYSQIVNDFQKGDIAEGYSVSREKKESFPLTVTSAQKNPTAFYLCASREMGLETQYFGPGTRLLVL.

The chain carries TRBV7-6 and TRBJ2-3; D is unresolved. The germline V and J ends were trimmed by 5 bases and 2 bases, with 5 bases remaining between them. This CDR3 comprises 12 residues. Germline V gene lookup returns CDR1 SGHVS and CDR2 FNYEAQ. The CDR3 protein is CASSAHTDTQYF. For the CDR3, the DNA is TGTGCCAGCAGCGCACACACAGATACGCAGTATTTT.